The 3 T cell receptor beta chains below all came from one sample that was sequenced in a study of patients and donors after allogeneic stem cell transplantation (dated by TCRdb to 2020 to 2022). The method was RT-PCR. Instrument on record: NextSeq 550. TCRdb reran the public reads through fastp at Q25 and MiXCR, keeping productive beta chains. CDR3 protein sequences are deduplicated, and each keeps its most common genes and DNA. The sample table holds fewer than 250,000 distinct CDR3 sequences, of which approximately 14% were seen once. Roughly 11% of the sample lies in the top ten. The sample comprised blood, either unsorted or a sorted T cell fraction (not recorded which). The receptors were gathered from a human donor who was either an allogeneic HSCT recipient or a stem cell or donor lymphocyte infusion donor (not recorded which). It is not recorded whose cells these are; they may come from a transplant donor.

This clonotype was observed a handful of times. The chain employs TRBV5-5 and TRBJ2-5, with D unclear. Trimming cost V 2 bases and J 5 bases, with 22 bases left between them. The germline CDR1 and CDR2 sequences are SGHKS and YYEKEE (reference sequence). This CDR3 contains 17 residues. In DNA form, the CDR3 reads TGTGCCAGCAGCTTTAATGTAGAGACGGGCCTGAGGGAGACCCAGTACTTC. Residues: CASSFNVETGLRETQYF. The full variable domain, rest sourced from reference TRBV5-5 and TRBJ2-5, is DAGVTQSPTHLIKTRGQQVTLRCSPISGHKSVSWYQQVLGQGPQFIFQYYEKEERGRGNFPDRFSARQFPNYSSELNVNALLLGDSALYLCASSFNVETGLRETQYFGPGTRLLVL.

This clonotype was counted between two and nine times. This sequence joins TRBV5-1 and TRBJ1-2; 10 bases are shared with TRBD1. The CDR3 sequence is 15 residues long. CDR1 and CDR2 (germline): SGHRS, YFSETQ. J lost 7 bases, V lost 4 bases, and 10 bases had no gene match. CDR3 DNA sequence: TGCGCCAGCAGCCCCTCTCGACAGGGGGCTAGTGGCTACACCTTC. Amino acids: CASSPSRQGASGYTF.

This clonotype was seen a few times. The chain couples TRBV18 to TRBJ1-1; D is ambiguous. Trimming left V 2 bases short and J 4 bases short, with 11 bases between. Germline CDR1 and CDR2: KGHSH and LQKENI. The CDR3 has 14 residues. CDR3 residues: CASSPEVSLTEAFF. DNA for the CDR3: TGTGCCAGCTCACCAGAGGTCTCACTCACTGAAGCTTTCTTT.